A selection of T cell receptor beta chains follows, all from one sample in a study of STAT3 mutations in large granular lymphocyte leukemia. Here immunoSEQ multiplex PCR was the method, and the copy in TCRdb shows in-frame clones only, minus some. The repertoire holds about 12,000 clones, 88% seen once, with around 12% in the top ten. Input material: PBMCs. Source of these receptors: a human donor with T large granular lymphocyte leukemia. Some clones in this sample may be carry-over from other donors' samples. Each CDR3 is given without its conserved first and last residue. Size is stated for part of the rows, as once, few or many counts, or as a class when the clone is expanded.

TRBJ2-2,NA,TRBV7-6,ASSILAPNYAGELF
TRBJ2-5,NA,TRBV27,ASSPTAGGETQY
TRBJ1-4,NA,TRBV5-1,ASSLGTGLSRNEKLF
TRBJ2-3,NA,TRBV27,ASRVRDRFTDTQY
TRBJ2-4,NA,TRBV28,ASSLPGAAKNIQY
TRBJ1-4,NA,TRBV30,AWSPETVYEKLF
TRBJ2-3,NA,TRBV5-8,ASSFSAGPRTDTQY
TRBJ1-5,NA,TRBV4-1,ASSHASGGGNQPQH
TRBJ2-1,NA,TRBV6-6,ASSSGQGGRNEQF
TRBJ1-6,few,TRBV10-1,ASQGAWNSPLH
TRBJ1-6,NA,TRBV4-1,ASKNPLTQANSPLH
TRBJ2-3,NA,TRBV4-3,ASSLQEGDTQY
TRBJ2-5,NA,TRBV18,ASSPENSQETQY
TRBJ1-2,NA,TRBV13,ASSLNREGYGYT
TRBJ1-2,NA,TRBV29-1,SVVGGLRDGYT
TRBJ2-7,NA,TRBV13,ASTIPGYEQY
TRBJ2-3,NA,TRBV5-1,ASSLGLAIDTQY
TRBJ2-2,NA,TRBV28,ASQTGRMNTGELF
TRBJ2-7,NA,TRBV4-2,ASSFLPQGTSGGPSYEQY
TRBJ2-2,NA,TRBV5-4,ASSTRQGTNTGELF
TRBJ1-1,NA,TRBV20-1,STKMDTEAF
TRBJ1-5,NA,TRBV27,ASLPQGYSNQPQH
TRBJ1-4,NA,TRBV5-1,ASSLVGQGPNEKLF
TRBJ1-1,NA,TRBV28,ASSSPWVGQNTEAF
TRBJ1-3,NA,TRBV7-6,ASSLGGISGNTIY
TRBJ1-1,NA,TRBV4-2,ASSQGAGGLGTEAF
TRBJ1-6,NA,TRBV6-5,ASSYQGTGGTPLH
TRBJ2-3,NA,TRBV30,AWSPGRPTDTQY
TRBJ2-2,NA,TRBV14,ASSLNTGELF
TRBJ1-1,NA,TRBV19,ASSNLRAQNTEAF
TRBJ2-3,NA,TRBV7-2,ASSLGVLAPDTQY
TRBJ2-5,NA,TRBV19,ASRPRAQETQY
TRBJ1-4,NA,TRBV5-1,ASSLEANEKLF
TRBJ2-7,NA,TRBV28,ASRRGGWQY
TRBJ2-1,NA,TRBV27,ASSRTLTRGYNEQF
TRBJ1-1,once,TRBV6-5,ASSPFPPRTEAF
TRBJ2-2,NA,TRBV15,ATSGSDRGRNGELF
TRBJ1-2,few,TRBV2,ASSYDRIYGYT
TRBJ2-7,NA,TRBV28,ASRRGASGRGAYEQY
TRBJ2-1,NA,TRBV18,ASSPVQGGRNEQF
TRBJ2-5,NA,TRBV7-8,ASSYPGTEFQETQY
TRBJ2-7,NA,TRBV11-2,ASSSIRGQGAYEQY
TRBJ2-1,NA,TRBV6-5,ASTTIGTAEQF
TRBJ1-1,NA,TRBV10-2,ASTRGSDTEAF
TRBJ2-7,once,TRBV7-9,ASSLATDEQY
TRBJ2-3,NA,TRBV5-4,ASSSTSGGTNIDTQY
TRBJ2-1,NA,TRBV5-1,ASSFRPSVDNEQF
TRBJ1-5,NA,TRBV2,ASSGQFVGNQPQH
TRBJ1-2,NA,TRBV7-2,ASSLLGGDYGYT
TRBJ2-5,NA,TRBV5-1,ASSWRSFSETQY
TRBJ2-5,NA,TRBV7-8,ASSLDYQETQY
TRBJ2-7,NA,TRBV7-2,ASSLGQGAYEQY
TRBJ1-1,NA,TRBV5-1,ASSYPEEGGSEAF